This record looks at one T cell receptor (beta chain) sequence and its context. Its antigen remains unidentified. Base qualities are not at hand, and no much larger clone is one base apart. The CDR3 has 13 amino acids, counting the end cysteine and phenylalanine. The only DNA kept is the CDR3, 39 bases in frame from the first base. V is clipped by 2 bases and J by 3 bases, and the sequence between their germline boundaries is 9 bases long. CDR1 is given as SGHRS and CDR2 as YFSETQ, both from the germline V gene. Library preparation employed the immunoSEQ multiplex PCR assay. Processing in the source paper ran as follows. A statistical classification framework was built to diagnose cytomegalovirus status from the catalog of TCR beta chain sequences. This immuneACCESS table, as held by TCRdb, lists in-frame sequences with V and J called but not all clones. Of the missing ones, under half trace to an unresolved V gene in checked studies; the others have no known cause. V, J and clone size are those of that table, while D and trimming were read from the DNA. For this sample there are roughly 150,000 clones; roughly 86% appear just once. Together, the top ten hold around 10% of the sample.

This sample was taken from a study of cytomegalovirus exposure and HLA in healthy donors (dated by TCRdb to the late 2010s). The study in broad terms: A later analysis indicated that the 95 to 150 validation repertoires were generated on the platform also employed for the 700 or so repertoires of the first cohort. The study aimed to test whether signatures of past pathogen exposure could be identified by cataloging public T cell receptors. Along with the roughly 700-subject first cohort, a separate validation cohort of approximately 110 different subjects was used. The study combined high-throughput TCR immunosequencing, statistical association of individual TCRs with disease status, and machine learning to predict cytomegalovirus infection status. Broader findings and caveats from the paper: Of the cluster scores, roughly 95% were above 0 in a later analysis, which found that TCRs clustered in the first cohort also tended to co-occur in the roughly 130 validation repertoires. Most TCR sequences were observed very rarely across donors, whereas some public TCRs were present in many individuals. In both the original and validation cohorts, the classifier was reported to diagnose cytomegalovirus status with high specificity and sensitivity. The authors suggested that the approach could potentially be generalized to other disease states and immunological phenotypes. Three of the identified cytomegalovirus-associated TCR beta chains were confirmed in vitro to be specific for cytomegalovirus antigens. The validation cohort had no HLA typing available for a later analysis, so co-occurrence within that cohort was assessed over all 130 or so repertoires. The study gave a list of 150 to 200 TCR beta chains associated with cytomegalovirus.

The donors were included in the validation cohort of roughly 130 subjects, a group kept apart from the approximately 690-subject first cohort. The rearrangement joined TRBV5-1 to TRBJ2-7; the D gene is perhaps TRBD2, from 5 matching bases. What was sequenced was PBMCs. The clonotype comes from a man between 18 and 29 years old in good health and CMV-seropositive. The CDR3 loop reads CASSLKGLYEQYF. At the DNA level, the sequence is TGCGCCAGCAGCTTAAAAGGACTCTACGAGCAGTACTTC.